A single sample is the source of the 6 T cell receptor beta chains below, sequenced in a study of T cells after yellow fever vaccination. TCRdb itself ran the 5' RACE reads through MiXCR, one entry per CDR3 protein. The repertoire holds hundreds of thousands of distinct CDR3 sequences, with 9% to 15% as singletons. Source: PBMCs, taken on the day of the yellow fever booster vaccination. Receptors originate from a man aged 25-45 years who received the YFV17D yellow fever vaccine.

In this sample, this clonotype turned up a few times. The chain links TRBV7-2 to TRBJ2-3; 11 bases are shared with TRBD2. The CDR3 is made up of 17 amino acids. Germline CDR1 reads SGHTA; CDR2 reads FQGNSA. V lost 1 base to trimming and J lost 4 bases; unmatched junction nucleotides: 7. CDR3 region: CASSLVVVAGGADTQYF. The CDR3, as DNA: TGTGCCAGCAGCTTAGTGGTAGTAGCGGGAGGGGCAGATACGCAGTATTTT.

This clonotype was observed at least ten times. The chain couples TRBV18 to TRBJ2-2; D may correspond to TRBD1 or TRBD2 (5 bases each). The germline CDR1 and CDR2 sequences are KGHSH and LQKENI. The V end lost 2 bases, the J end lost 1 base, and 8 bases lay between the germline ends. This CDR3 contains 15 residues. The CDR3 DNA reads as TGTGCCAGCTCACCAGGGACGGTGAACACCGGGGAGCTGTTTTTT. It is translated as CASSPGTVNTGELFF.

In this sample, this clonotype turned up many times. The chain uses TRBV12-3 or TRBV12-4 and TRBJ2-2; D call uncertain. The CDR3 contains 15 residues. V was cut by 3 bases and J by 0 bases, with 8 bases left in between. The CDR3 spells CASSLSDTNTGELFF. The DNA of the CDR3 is TGTGCCAGCAGTTTGAGCGATACGAACACCGGGGAGCTGTTTTTT.

The chain carries TRBV7-2 and TRBJ1-5, with a possible D match to TRBD1 (5 bases). Trimming took off 4 bases at V and 2 bases at J, with 9 bases between the two ends. CDR3 length: 14 amino acids. Looked up from germline, CDR1 is SGHTA and CDR2 is FQGNSA. This chain's CDR3 is CASSSGGRNQPQHF. The DNA for the CDR3 is TGTGCCAGCAGCTCCGGGGGTCGCAATCAGCCCCAGCATTTT.

This chain connects TRBV29-1 to TRBJ1-1, with D unclear. Germline assignment: CDR1 SQVTM and CDR2 ANQGSEA. The ends were cut back, 5 bases at V and 4 bases at J, with 11 bases in the middle. The CDR3 is 12 amino acids. CDR3 sequence (DNA): TGCAGCGTTCTGCGACGTGGCACTGAAGCTTTCTTT. Translation gives CSVLRRGTEAFF.

The table lists this clonotype with a few counts. The chain employs TRBV7-2 and TRBJ1-2, with D tentatively TRBD1 (5 bases). Germline assignment: CDR1 SGHTA and CDR2 FQGNSA. The CDR3 covers 14 residues. V was trimmed by 3 bases and J by 2 bases, leaving 10 bases between them. The CDR3 coding sequence is TGTGCCAGCAGCTTGGAGGAGGGGAACTATGGCTACACCTTC. Protein product: CASSLEEGNYGYTF.